One and the same sample provided the 12 T cell receptor beta chains below, sequenced in a study of blood T cell repertoires in COVID-19. Produced via immunoSEQ multiplex PCR; TCRdb's table is partial and in-frame only. Of about 480,000 clones listed, about nine tenths are singletons. Sequenced sample: PBMCs or T cells enriched from blood (not recorded which). Receptor source: a woman between 55 and 75 years old who had recovered from COVID-19.

The chain has TRBV4-1 and TRBJ1-5, with D tentatively TRBD1 (5 bases). This CDR3 is built from 15 residues. V was pared by 1 base and J by 0 bases, with 7 bases between. The germline V gene has CDR1 MGHRA and CDR2 YSYEKL. As DNA, the CDR3 is TGCGCCAGCAGCCAAGGACAGTATAGCAATCAGCCCCAGCATTTT. This sequence encodes CASSQGQYSNQPQHF.

The J gene is TRBJ1-2, the V gene TRBV6-2 or TRBV6-3; no firm D call. The CDR3 is made up of 13 amino acids. V was cut by 2 bases and J by 4 bases, with 8 bases left in between. Germline CDR1 MNHEY, CDR2 SVGEGT. The CDR3 is CASSYVSLYGYTF. In DNA form, the CDR3 reads TGTGCCAGCAGTTACGTCAGTCTCTATGGCTACACCTTC.

In the case of this clone: The sample has other DNA sequences that encode this CDR3 too. The chain joins TRBV3-1 (or the pseudogene TRBV3-2) to TRBJ2-3, with D maybe TRBD2 (5 bases). The V gene lost 1 base and the J gene lost 5 bases, with 7 bases spanning the gap. This CDR3 contains 13 residues. Germline CDR1 LGHDT, CDR2 YNNKEL (reference sequence). The CDR3 reads CASSQARGDTQYF. The CDR3 nucleotides read TGTGCCAGCAGCCAAGCACGGGGAGATACGCAGTATTTT.

This chain connects TRBV19 to TRBJ1-3; TRBD1 might be the D (5 bases). V was cut by 4 bases and J by 4 bases, with 11 bases left in between. Germline V gene lookup returns CDR1 LNHDA and CDR2 SQIVND (reference sequence). The CDR3 consists of 14 residues. The CDR3 sequence: CASSTPGIGNTIYF. The DNA of the CDR3 is TGTGCCAGTAGTACCCCAGGGATCGGAAACACCATATATTTT. The complete variable domain, with remaining parts taken from reference TRBV19 and TRBJ1-3, reads DGGITQSPKYLFRKEGQNVTLSCEQNLNHDAMYWYRQDPGQGLRLIYYSQIVNDFQKGDIAEGYSVSREKKESFPLTVTSAQKNPTAFYLCASSTPGIGNTIYFGEGSWLTVV.

V usage is TRBV6-5 and J usage is TRBJ2-2; D may be TRBD1 (5 bases). V was trimmed by 8 bases and J by 9 bases, leaving 19 bases between them. The germline V gene encodes CDR1 MNHEY and CDR2 SVGAGI. The CDR3 has 14 amino acids. CDR3 sequence: CASGQAQGLRELFF. In DNA, the CDR3 is TGTGCCAGCGGCCAGGCCCAGGGTTTGAGGGAGCTGTTTTTT.

V usage is TRBV2 and J usage is TRBJ1-5; TRBD1 agrees at 11 bases. The V gene end was trimmed by 6 bases and the J gene end by 4 bases; junction bases not matched to a gene: 2. The CDR3 spans 14 residues. From germline, CDR1 is SNHLY and CDR2 FYNNEI. CDR3 sequence reads: CASRDRGPNQPQHF. CDR3 sequence (DNA): TGTGCCAGCAGGGACAGGGGGCCTAATCAGCCCCAGCATTTT. The whole variable domain, remainder taken from reference TRBV2 and TRBJ1-5, is EPEVTQTPSHQVTQMGQEVILRCVPISNHLYFYWYRQILGQKVEFLVSFYNNEISEKSEIFDDQFSVERPDGSNFTLKIRSTKLEDSAMYFCASRDRGPNQPQHFGDGTRLSIL.

This clone was observed a handful of times. The chain couples TRBV7-9 to TRBJ1-5; D is unresolved. V was cut by 0 bases and J by 0 bases, with 3 bases left in between. Looked up from germline, CDR1 is SEHNR and CDR2 is FQNEAQ (reference sequence). The CDR3 length is 14 residues. The DNA of the CDR3 is TGTGCCAGCAGCTTAGCCGGTAGCAATCAGCCCCAGCATTTT. It yields the protein CASSLAGSNQPQHF.

This clone was counted a few times. The rearrangement links TRBV6-4 to TRBJ2-2; tentatively, D is TRBD1 (5 bases). Germline CDR1 is MRHNA and CDR2 is SNTAGT. Deletions cut 2 bases from V and 7 bases from J, with 14 bases between. There are 15 residues in the CDR3. CDR3 in amino acids: CASSDPGFRGGELFF. In DNA, the CDR3 is TGTGCCAGCAGTGACCCCGGATTTAGGGGCGGGGAGCTGTTTTTT.

The chain joins TRBV6-5 to TRBJ2-1; D perhaps matches TRBD1 (5 bases). This CDR3 spans 13 amino acids. Germline CDR1 reads MNHEY; CDR2 reads SVGAGI. V lost 4 bases, J lost 10 bases, and 14 bases lay in between. In DNA, the CDR3 is TGTGCCAGCAGTTCTTACCAGGGCCTCGAGCAGTTCTTC. Its protein is CASSSYQGLEQFF.

The chain joins TRBV10-3 to TRBJ1-1; a possible D gene is TRBD1 (6 bases). CDR1 ENHRY and CDR2 SYGVKD come from the germline V gene. This CDR3 comprises 13 residues. With 10 bases removed from V and 5 bases from J, the gap between germline ends came to 17 bases. This CDR3 is CATSGEYDTEAFF. CDR3 DNA sequence: TGTGCCACCTCAGGGGAGTATGATACTGAAGCTTTCTTT.

The chain carries TRBV5-4 and TRBJ1-1; D is unresolved. This CDR3 contains 14 residues. V was cut by 2 bases and J by 1 base, with 9 bases left in between. Germline CDR1 and CDR2: SGHNT and YYREEE (reference sequence). This CDR3 reads CASSFGFSNTEAFF. The CDR3 nucleotides are TGTGCCAGCAGCTTCGGTTTCTCGAACACTGAAGCTTTCTTT. Full variable domain (outside the CDR3, taken from reference TRBV5-4 and TRBJ1-1): ETGVTQSPTHLIKTRGQQVTLRCSSQSGHNTVSWYQQALGQGPQFIFQYYREEENGRGNFPPRFSGLQFPNYSSELNVNALELDDSALYLCASSFGFSNTEAFFGQGTRLTVV.

With respect to this clone: Other DNA variants within this sample encode the same CDR3. The DNA of the CDR3 is TGTGCCAGCAGCCAAGAAGGCGGAGAGACCCAGTACTTC. Its protein is CASSQEGGETQYF. The chain employs TRBV4-2 and TRBJ2-5; D unclear. V gave up 0 bases and J gave up 4 bases, with 6 bases separating them. CDR3 length equals 13 residues. Germline assignment: CDR1 LGHNA and CDR2 YNFKEQ.